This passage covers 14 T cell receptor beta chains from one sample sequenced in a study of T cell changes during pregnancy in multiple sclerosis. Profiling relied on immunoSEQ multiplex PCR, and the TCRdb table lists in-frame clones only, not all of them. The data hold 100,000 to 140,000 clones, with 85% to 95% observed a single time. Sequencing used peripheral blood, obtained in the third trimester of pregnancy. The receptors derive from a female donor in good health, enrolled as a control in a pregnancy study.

The CDR3 reads CASASMRETNEKLFF. The CDR3 coding sequence is TGTGCCAGCGCTTCAATGAGGGAAACTAATGAAAAACTGTTTTTT. This chain links TRBV19 with TRBJ1-4; D gene unclear. The length of the CDR3 is 15 residues. Trimming removed 9 bases at V and 1 base at J, with 15 bases between. Germline-derived CDR1 and CDR2 are LNHDA and SQIVND (reference sequence).

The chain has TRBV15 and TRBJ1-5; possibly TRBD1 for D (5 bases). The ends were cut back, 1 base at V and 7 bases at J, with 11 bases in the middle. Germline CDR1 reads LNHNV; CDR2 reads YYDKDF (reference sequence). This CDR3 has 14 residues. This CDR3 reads CATSRGQGRQPQHF. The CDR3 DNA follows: TGTGCCACCAGCAGAGGGCAGGGAAGGCAGCCCCAGCATTTT. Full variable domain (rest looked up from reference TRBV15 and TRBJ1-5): DAMVIQNPRYQVTQFGKPVTLSCSQTLNHNVMYWYQQKSSQAPKLLFHYYDKDFNNEADTPDNFQSRRPNTSFCFLDIRSPGLGDTAMYLCATSRGQGRQPQHFGDGTRLSIL.

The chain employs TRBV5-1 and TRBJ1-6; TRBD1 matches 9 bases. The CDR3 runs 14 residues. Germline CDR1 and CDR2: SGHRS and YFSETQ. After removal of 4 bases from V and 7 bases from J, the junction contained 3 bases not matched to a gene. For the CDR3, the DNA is TGCGCCAGCAGCACCGGGACAGGGAATTCACCCCTCCACTTT. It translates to CASSTGTGNSPLHF. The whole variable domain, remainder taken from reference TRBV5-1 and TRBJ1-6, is KAGVTQTPRYLIKTRGQQVTLSCSPISGHRSVSWYQQTPGQGLQFLFEYFSETQRNKGNFPGRFSGRQFSNSRSEMNVSTLELGDSALYLCASSTGTGNSPLHFGNGTRLTVT.

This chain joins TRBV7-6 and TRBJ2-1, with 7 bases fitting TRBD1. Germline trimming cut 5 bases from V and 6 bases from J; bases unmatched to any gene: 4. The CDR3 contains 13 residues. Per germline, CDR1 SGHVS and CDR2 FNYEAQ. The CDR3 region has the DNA TGTGCCAGCAGCGTAAACAGGGGCAATGAGCAGTTCTTC. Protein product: CASSVNRGNEQFF.

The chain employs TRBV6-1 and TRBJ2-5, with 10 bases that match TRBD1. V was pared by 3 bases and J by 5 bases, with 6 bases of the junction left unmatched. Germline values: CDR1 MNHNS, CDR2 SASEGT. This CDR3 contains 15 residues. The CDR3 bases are TGTGCCAGCAGTGAGACAGGGGGCGATTGGGAGACCCAGTACTTC. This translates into CASSETGGDWETQYF.

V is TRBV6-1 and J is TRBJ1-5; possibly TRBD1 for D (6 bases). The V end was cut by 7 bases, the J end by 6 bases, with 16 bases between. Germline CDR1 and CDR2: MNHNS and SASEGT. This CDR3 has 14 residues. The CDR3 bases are TGTGCCAGCAATTCAGGGGATTTGTTTCAGCCCCAGCATTTT. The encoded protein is CASNSGDLFQPQHF.

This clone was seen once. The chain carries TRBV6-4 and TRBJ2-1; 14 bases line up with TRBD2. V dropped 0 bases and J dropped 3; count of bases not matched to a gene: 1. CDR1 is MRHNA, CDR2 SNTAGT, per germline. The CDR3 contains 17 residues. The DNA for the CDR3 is TGTGCCAGCAGTGACTCTGGGACTAGCGGGGGCTACAATGAGCAGTTCTTC. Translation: CASSDSGTSGGYNEQFF.

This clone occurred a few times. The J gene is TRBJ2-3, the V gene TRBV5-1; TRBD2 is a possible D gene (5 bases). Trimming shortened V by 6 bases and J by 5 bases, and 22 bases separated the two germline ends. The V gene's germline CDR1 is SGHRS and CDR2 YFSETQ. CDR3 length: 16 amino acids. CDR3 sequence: CASTQDGEPSIDTQYF. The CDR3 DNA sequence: TGCGCCAGCACTCAAGACGGGGAGCCGTCCATAGATACGCAGTATTTT.

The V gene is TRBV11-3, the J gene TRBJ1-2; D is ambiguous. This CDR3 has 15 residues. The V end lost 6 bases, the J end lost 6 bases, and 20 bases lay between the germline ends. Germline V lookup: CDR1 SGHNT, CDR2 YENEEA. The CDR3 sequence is CASRTHISGVDGYTF. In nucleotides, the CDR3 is TGTGCCAGCAGGACACATATCTCAGGTGTTGATGGCTACACCTTC.

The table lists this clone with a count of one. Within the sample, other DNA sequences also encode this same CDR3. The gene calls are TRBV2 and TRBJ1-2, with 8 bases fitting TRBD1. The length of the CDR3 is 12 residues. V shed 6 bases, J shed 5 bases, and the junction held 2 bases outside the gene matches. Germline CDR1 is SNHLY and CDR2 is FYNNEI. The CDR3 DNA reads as TGTGCCAGCAGGCAGGGGGCATATGGCTACACCTTC. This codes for CASRQGAYGYTF.

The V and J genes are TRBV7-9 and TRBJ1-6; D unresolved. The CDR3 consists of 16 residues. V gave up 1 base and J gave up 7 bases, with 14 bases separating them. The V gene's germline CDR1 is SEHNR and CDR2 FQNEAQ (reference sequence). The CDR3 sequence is CASSLVAGIGNSPLHF. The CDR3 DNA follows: TGTGCCAGCAGCTTAGTGGCGGGAATCGGCAATTCACCCCTCCACTTT.

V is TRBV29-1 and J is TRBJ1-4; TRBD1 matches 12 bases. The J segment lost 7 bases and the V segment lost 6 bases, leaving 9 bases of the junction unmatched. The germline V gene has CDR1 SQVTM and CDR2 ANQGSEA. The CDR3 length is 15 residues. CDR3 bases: TGCAGCGTGGCCGGGACAGGGGGCGGGGTTGAAAAACTGTTTTTT. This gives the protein CSVAGTGGGVEKLFF.

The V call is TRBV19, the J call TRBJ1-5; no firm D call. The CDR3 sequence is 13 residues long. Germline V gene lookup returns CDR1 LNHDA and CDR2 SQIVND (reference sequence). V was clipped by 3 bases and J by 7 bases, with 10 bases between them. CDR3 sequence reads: CASSMGRQQPQHF. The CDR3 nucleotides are TGTGCCAGTAGTATGGGGAGGCAGCAGCCCCAGCATTTT.

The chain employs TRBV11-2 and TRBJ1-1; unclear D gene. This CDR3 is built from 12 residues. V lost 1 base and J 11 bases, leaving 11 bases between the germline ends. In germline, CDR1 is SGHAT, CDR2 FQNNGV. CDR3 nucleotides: TGTGCCAGCAGCTTAGTTGTTGGGAGTGCTTTCTTT. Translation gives CASSLVVGSAFF.